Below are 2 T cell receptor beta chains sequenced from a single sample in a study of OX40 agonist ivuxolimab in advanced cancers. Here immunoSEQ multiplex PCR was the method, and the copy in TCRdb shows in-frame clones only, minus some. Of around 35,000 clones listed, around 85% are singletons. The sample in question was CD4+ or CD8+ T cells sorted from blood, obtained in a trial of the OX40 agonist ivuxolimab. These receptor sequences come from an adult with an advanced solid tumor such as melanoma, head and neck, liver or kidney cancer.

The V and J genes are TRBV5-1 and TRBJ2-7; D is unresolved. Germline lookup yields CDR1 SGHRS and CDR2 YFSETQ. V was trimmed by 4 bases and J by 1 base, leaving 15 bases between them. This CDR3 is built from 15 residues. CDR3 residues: CASSQEIDRSYEQYF. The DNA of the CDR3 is TGCGCCAGCAGCCAAGAAATCGACCGATCCTACGAGCAGTACTTC. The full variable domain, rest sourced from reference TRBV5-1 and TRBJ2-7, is KAGVTQTPRYLIKTRGQQVTLSCSPISGHRSVSWYQQTPGQGLQFLFEYFSETQRNKGNFPGRFSGRQFSNSRSEMNVSTLELGDSALYLCASSQEIDRSYEQYFGPGTRLTVT.

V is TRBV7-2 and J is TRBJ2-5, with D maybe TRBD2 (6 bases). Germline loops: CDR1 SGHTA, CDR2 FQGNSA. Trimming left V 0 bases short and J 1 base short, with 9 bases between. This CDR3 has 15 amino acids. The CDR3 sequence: CASSLAGGSQETQYF. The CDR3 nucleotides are TGTGCCAGCAGCTTAGCGGGGGGAAGCCAAGAGACCCAGTACTTC.